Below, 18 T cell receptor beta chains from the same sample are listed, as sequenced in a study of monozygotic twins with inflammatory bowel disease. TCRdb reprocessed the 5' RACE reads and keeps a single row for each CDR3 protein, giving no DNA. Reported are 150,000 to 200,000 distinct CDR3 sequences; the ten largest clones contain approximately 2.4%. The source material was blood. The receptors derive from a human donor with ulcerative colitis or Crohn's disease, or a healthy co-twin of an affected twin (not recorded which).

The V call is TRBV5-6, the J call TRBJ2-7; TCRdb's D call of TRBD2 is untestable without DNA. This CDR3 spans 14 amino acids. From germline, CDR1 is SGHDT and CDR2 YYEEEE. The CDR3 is CASSLPGLAGEQYF.

CDR3 loop: CASSPQLASSYEQYF. This rearrangement joins TRBV19 to TRBJ2-7. The CDR3 is 15 residues long. CDR1 is LNHDA, CDR2 SQIVND, per germline (reference sequence).

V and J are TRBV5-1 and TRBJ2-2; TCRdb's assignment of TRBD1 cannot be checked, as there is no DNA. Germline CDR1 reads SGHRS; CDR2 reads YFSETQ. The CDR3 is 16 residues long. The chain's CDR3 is CASSRTGGLSTGELFF. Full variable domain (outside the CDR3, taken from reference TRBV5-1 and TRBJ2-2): KAGVTQTPRYLIKTRGQQVTLSCSPISGHRSVSWYQQTPGQGLQFLFEYFSETQRNKGNFPGRFSGRQFSNSRSEMNVSTLELGDSALYLCASSRTGGLSTGELFFGEGSRLTVL.

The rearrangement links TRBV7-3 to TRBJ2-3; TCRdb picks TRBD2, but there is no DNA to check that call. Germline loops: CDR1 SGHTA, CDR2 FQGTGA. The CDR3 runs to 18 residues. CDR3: CASSLNPVTSGGTDTQYF.

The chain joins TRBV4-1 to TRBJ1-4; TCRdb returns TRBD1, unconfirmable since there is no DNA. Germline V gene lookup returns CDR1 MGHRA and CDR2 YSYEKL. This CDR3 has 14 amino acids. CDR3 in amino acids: CASSQEGTDEKLFF.

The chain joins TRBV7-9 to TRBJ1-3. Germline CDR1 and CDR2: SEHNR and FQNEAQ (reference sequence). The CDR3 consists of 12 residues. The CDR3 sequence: CASSLSRDTIYF. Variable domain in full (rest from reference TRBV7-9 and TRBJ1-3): DTGVSQNPRHKITKRGQNVTFRCDPISEHNRLYWYRQTLGQGPEFLTYFQNEAQLEKSRLLSDRFSAERPKGSFSTLEIQRTEQGDSAMYLCASSLSRDTIYFGEGSWLTVV.

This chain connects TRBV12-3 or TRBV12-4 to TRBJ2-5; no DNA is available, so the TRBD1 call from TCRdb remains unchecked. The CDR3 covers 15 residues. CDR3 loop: CASTPTGQYQETQYF.

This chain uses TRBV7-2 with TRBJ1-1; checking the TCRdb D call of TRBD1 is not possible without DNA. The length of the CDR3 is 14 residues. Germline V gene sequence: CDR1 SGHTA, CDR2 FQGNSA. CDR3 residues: CASSLSAQGSSAFF.

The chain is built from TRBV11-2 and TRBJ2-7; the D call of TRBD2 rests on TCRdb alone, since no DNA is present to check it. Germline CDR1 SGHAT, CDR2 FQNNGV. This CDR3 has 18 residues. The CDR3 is CASSLVSSGRSSPYEQYF.

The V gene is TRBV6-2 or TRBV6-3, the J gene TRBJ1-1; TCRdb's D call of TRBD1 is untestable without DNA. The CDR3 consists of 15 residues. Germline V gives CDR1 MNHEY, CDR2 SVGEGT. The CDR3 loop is CASCLGGAFNTEAFF.

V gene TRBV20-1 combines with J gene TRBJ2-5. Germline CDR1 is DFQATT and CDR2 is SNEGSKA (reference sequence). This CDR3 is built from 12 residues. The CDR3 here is CSARDQEETQYF.

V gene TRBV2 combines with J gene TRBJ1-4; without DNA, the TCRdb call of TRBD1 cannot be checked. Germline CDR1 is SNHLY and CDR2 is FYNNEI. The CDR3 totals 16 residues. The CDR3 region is CASSPIQGAANEKLFF. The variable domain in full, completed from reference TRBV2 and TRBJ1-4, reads EPEVTQTPSHQVTQMGQEVILRCVPISNHLYFYWYRQILGQKVEFLVSFYNNEISEKSEIFDDQFSVERPDGSNFTLKIRSTKLEDSAMYFCASSPIQGAANEKLFFGSGTQLSVL.

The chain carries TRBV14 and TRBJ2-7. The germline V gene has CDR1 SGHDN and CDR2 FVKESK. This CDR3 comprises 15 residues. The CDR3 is CASSQATHPTYEQYF.

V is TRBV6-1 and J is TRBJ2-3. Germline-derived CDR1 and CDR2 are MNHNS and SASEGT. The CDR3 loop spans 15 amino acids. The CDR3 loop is CASSEASGAADTQYF.

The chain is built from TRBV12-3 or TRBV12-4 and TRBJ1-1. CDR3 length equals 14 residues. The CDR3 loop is CASDQVQENTEAFF.

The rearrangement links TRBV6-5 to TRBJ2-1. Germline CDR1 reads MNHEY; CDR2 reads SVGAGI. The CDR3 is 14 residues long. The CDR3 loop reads CASSYEASYNEQFF.

CDR3 loop: CASRASYNSPLHF. The chain uses TRBV12-3 or TRBV12-4 and TRBJ1-6. There are 13 residues in the CDR3.

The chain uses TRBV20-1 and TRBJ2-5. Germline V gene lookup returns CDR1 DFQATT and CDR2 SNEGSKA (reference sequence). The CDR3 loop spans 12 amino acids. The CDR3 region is CSARVDWETQYF.